This T cell receptor (beta chain) was recorded in a study of cytomegalovirus exposure and HLA in healthy donors. Germline V gene data show CDR1 as LGHNT and CDR2 as FRNRAP. The CDR3 runs to 16 residues. J lost 0 bases, V lost 5 bases, and 7 bases had no gene match. A few counts support this clone. Its antigen is undetermined. A multiplex PCR was run with 60 Vbeta primers and 13 Jbeta primers. The data were produced by immunoSEQ multiplex PCR, yet TCRdb's version contains in-frame clones alone and is incomplete. The sample yields 200,000 to 250,000 clones, roughly 80% seen once. Study conclusions and caveats: Earlier analysis looked at TCR beta V segments, and most were productive about 90% or about 30% of the time. A later analysis showed HLA-associated TCR beta chains outstripping equally common others in clonal expansion. Overall, 164 TCR beta chains were annotated as cytomegalovirus-associated. Usually a TCR sequence was rare, but some public TCRs were found in many donors.

The source is a man aged 35 to 55 in good health and CMV-seronegative. Sequencing was done on a sample of PBMCs. The gene calls are TRBV12-5 and TRBJ2-1, with 7 bases identical to TRBD2. Here the CDR3 reads CASGVISGPSYNEQFF. In nucleotides, the CDR3 is TGTGCTAGTGGTGTGATTAGCGGGCCCTCCTACAATGAGCAGTTCTTC.